This T cell receptor beta chain was captured in a study of control samples from healthy donors and cancer patients. Using immunoSEQ multiplex PCR, the repertoire was profiled, and TCRdb retains in-frame clones only, with some absent. The sample has 170,000 or so clones, 94% seen once. The J segment lost 6 bases and the V segment lost 2 bases, leaving 9 bases of the junction unmatched. The length of the CDR3 is 16 residues. CDR1 and CDR2 from the germline V gene are MNHEY and SVGAGI. Sequencing was performed on blood. This chain joins TRBV6-5 and TRBJ2-1, with TRBD2 matching 8 bases. The receptor's source is a woman aged 18-29 years in good health. The CDR3: CASSYGAGANFNEQFF. The CDR3 DNA reads as TGTGCCAGCAGTTACGGAGCGGGGGCCAACTTCAATGAGCAGTTCTTC.